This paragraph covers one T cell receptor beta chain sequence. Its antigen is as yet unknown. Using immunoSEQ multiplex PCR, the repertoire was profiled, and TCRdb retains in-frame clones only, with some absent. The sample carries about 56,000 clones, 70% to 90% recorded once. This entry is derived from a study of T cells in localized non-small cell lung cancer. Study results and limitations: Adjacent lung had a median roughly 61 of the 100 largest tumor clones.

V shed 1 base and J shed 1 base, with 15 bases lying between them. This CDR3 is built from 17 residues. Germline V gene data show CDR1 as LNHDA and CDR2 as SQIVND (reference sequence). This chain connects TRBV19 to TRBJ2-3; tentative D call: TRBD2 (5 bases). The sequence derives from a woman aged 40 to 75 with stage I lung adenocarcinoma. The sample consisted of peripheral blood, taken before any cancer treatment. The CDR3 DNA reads TGTGCCAGTAGTATAGGACCCGGACTGCCCGGCACAGATACGCAGTATTTT. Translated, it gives CASSIGPGLPGTDTQYF.